The source of this T cell receptor (beta chain) is a study of blood T cell repertoires in COVID-19 (dated by TCRdb to between 2020 and 2021). The study in broad terms: Collaborator samples came from the United States, Italy and Spain and covered acute and convalescent phases of COVID-19. The repertoires were released in a freely available public database intended as a resource for research on the immune response to SARS-CoV-2. Nearly every sample came with metadata listing a de-identified subject ID, COVID-19 status, age in years and sex. Subjects who had been exposed to COVID-19, were actively infected with it, or had recovered from it provided the deeply sampled blood TCRbeta repertoires that made up the dataset. HLA class I and class II types, where available, came from metadata supplied by the sample provider rather than from assay-based typing. The samples were drawn from the first 160 participants of the ongoing ImmuneRACE study and from roughly 1,300 subjects provided by 6 global collaborators. The material from the prospective study consisted of cDNA or gDNA derived from T cells, B-cell-depleted T cells, or PBMCs. Findings and caveats that apply to the study as a whole: The amount of clinical and demographic metadata varied by source and participant and was provided uncurated.

In Seattle, one collaborating source enrolled patients while the infection was active and tracked those patients longitudinally over the course of disease. Collaborating institutions collected whole blood in K2EDTA tubes following their own protocols. Collaborator samples were shipped for TCRbeta analysis as frozen whole blood, isolated PBMCs, or DNA extracted from either sample type. The immunoSEQ Assay, a bias-controlled multiplex PCR, was used to amplify TCRbeta CDR3 regions from genomic DNA. Regarding the original processing steps: Within the assay, amplification of reference gene primers was used to estimate how many nucleated cells each sample contained. To quantify the absolute abundance of each unique TCRbeta CDR3 rearrangement, sequence reads were collapsed and filtered. Productive Simpson clonality was computed per sample as the square root of Simpson's diversity index over productive rearrangements. The table was pulled from immuneACCESS by TCRdb, which kept in-frame rearrangements only. Such tables lose some clones; where checked, under half of the loss comes from unresolved V genes, and the rest has no known cause. V and J calls and clone size are copied from that table; D and trimming were computed from the DNA. Within this sample are about 160,000 clones, with roughly 82% of them counted one time only. The top ten hold 7% of the sample.

The germline ends are 14 bases apart after V is trimmed by 4 bases and J by 4 bases. CDR1 SGHAT and CDR2 FQNNGV are derived from the germline V gene. From the cysteine through the phenylalanine, the CDR3 covers 15 amino acids. The DNA shown is the 45-base CDR3, in frame from base 1. On this clone itself: Its specific antigen is unknown. No qualities accompany the bases; no much larger clone lies one base away.

The sequenced sample was peripheral blood. The rearranged chain carries TRBV11-2 and TRBJ1-5; the D gene remains uncertain. This sequence was found in a woman between 35 and 50 years old with COVID-19, enrolled during active disease. The CDR3 in this case is CASSSDGGPNQPQHF. The nucleotide sequence reads TGTGCCAGCAGCTCGGACGGAGGGCCAAATCAGCCCCAGCATTTT.